Listed below are T cell receptor beta chains from one sample, sequenced in a study of T cells expressing NK-cell markers. Using the 5' RACE reads, TCRdb records one entry per CDR3 protein without DNA. The sample data list 300,000 or so distinct CDR3 sequences. Sequenced: blood T cells: a sorted CD56 or NKG2C T cell subset, CD4+ or CD8+ T cells, or bulk PBMC T cells (not recorded which). The receptors derive from a woman between 18 and 75 years old in good health. The CDR3 runs from the conserved cysteine through the conserved F or W.

v_call: TRBV5-5; j_call: TRBJ2-3; cdr3_aa: CASRPWGTDTQYF
v_call: TRBV5-1; j_call: TRBJ2-7; cdr3_aa: CASSPDRRYEQYF
v_call: TRBV12-3/TRBV12-4; j_call: TRBJ2-7; cdr3_aa: CASTASFGEQYF
v_call: TRBV4-1; j_call: TRBJ2-2; cdr3_aa: CASSQADRGRAGELFF
v_call: TRBV10-3; j_call: TRBJ2-1; cdr3_aa: CAILSAGVRNEQFF
v_call: TRBV9; j_call: TRBJ2-1; cdr3_aa: CASSGSGRAVEQFF
v_call: TRBV28; j_call: TRBJ2-1; cdr3_aa: CASSLKSGSRGNEQFF
v_call: TRBV27; j_call: TRBJ2-3; cdr3_aa: CASSLGGLAGDQVDTQYF
v_call: TRBV28; j_call: TRBJ2-7; cdr3_aa: CASSLENTGSPYEQYF
v_call: TRBV5-1; j_call: TRBJ2-1; cdr3_aa: CASSLFSYNEQFF
v_call: TRBV25-1; j_call: TRBJ1-2; cdr3_aa: CASSEMRSDGYTF
v_call: TRBV4-3; j_call: TRBJ2-7; cdr3_aa: CASGLAGGRPYEQYF
v_call: TRBV10-3; j_call: TRBJ2-7; cdr3_aa: CATGLAGSEQYF
v_call: TRBV11-2; j_call: TRBJ2-3; cdr3_aa: CAASSFVSGADTQYF
v_call: TRBV20-1; j_call: TRBJ1-2; cdr3_aa: CSAIRGDYGYTF
v_call: TRBV4-3; j_call: TRBJ1-5; cdr3_aa: CASSQEPWSNQPQHF
v_call: TRBV29-1; j_call: TRBJ1-1; cdr3_aa: CSAQTGWTEAFF
v_call: TRBV7-9; j_call: TRBJ2-2; cdr3_aa: CASSATTGAVAGELFF
v_call: TRBV6-2/TRBV6-3; j_call: TRBJ2-2; cdr3_aa: CASGQGTWGELFF
v_call: TRBV7-9; j_call: TRBJ2-4; cdr3_aa: CASSPNRVAKNIQYF
v_call: TRBV4-3; j_call: TRBJ2-3; cdr3_aa: CASSHLFRGTHTQYF
v_call: TRBV7-2; j_call: TRBJ2-1; cdr3_aa: CASSQSGGTSGQNEQFF
v_call: TRBV2; j_call: TRBJ1-4; cdr3_aa: CASSESPSRNEKLFF
v_call: TRBV12-3/TRBV12-4; j_call: TRBJ2-3; cdr3_aa: CATTFNGIADTQYF
v_call: TRBV12-3/TRBV12-4; j_call: TRBJ1-3; cdr3_aa: CASRGTVLVGNTIYF
v_call: TRBV11-1; j_call: TRBJ1-2; cdr3_aa: CASSLGAHRYGYTF
v_call: TRBV7-9; j_call: TRBJ1-1; cdr3_aa: CASTDRYTEAFF
v_call: TRBV7-2; j_call: TRBJ2-1; cdr3_aa: CASSLGGETYNEQFF
v_call: TRBV12-3/TRBV12-4; j_call: TRBJ2-3; cdr3_aa: CASSLAVQGGDTQYF
v_call: TRBV9; j_call: TRBJ2-1; cdr3_aa: CASSPGGNSYNEQFF
v_call: TRBV3-1; j_call: TRBJ1-5; cdr3_aa: CASSQAGQGGQPQHF
v_call: TRBV12-3/TRBV12-4; j_call: TRBJ2-5; cdr3_aa: CASSLAPGLAETQYF
v_call: TRBV3-1; j_call: TRBJ1-1; cdr3_aa: CASSQRHGDTEAFF
v_call: TRBV7-2; j_call: TRBJ1-5; cdr3_aa: CASSLDRGLGQPQHF
v_call: TRBV18; j_call: TRBJ2-3; cdr3_aa: CASSPTGLLTDTQYF
v_call: TRBV7-6; j_call: TRBJ1-6; cdr3_aa: CASSLLADQTRGSYNSPLHF
v_call: TRBV29-1; j_call: TRBJ2-5; cdr3_aa: CSVERDNQETQYF
v_call: TRBV12-3/TRBV12-4; j_call: TRBJ1-5; cdr3_aa: CASSFRMTPGGGNQPQHF
v_call: TRBV29-1; j_call: TRBJ2-3; cdr3_aa: CSFYGNPSTDTQYF
v_call: TRBV20-1; j_call: TRBJ1-2; cdr3_aa: CSARRRRNYGYTF
v_call: TRBV12-3/TRBV12-4; j_call: TRBJ1-1; cdr3_aa: CASSFNPSMVEAFF
v_call: TRBV9; j_call: TRBJ2-1; cdr3_aa: CASSLRTGNSYNEQFF
v_call: TRBV12-3/TRBV12-4; j_call: TRBJ1-2; cdr3_aa: CASSLSEGLSYTF
v_call: TRBV20-1; j_call: TRBJ2-3; cdr3_aa: CSARASGLPDTQYF
v_call: TRBV6-5; j_call: TRBJ2-7; cdr3_aa: CASSYGGHTTYEQYF
v_call: TRBV7-2; j_call: TRBJ1-1; cdr3_aa: CASSLRAEAFF
v_call: TRBV7-9; j_call: TRBJ2-7; cdr3_aa: CASSLDGGAYEQYF
v_call: TRBV20-1; j_call: TRBJ1-2; cdr3_aa: CSARDRVFPRHGYTF
v_call: TRBV14; j_call: TRBJ2-1; cdr3_aa: CASSQWGLSSYNEQFF
v_call: TRBV20-1; j_call: TRBJ2-3; cdr3_aa: CSAGGTAGTDTQYF
v_call: TRBV12-3/TRBV12-4; j_call: TRBJ1-6; cdr3_aa: CASSSRGSSRASPLHF
v_call: TRBV18; j_call: TRBJ1-1; cdr3_aa: CASSPSTQVVNTEAFF
v_call: TRBV28; j_call: TRBJ2-1; cdr3_aa: CASSLPRGGLKNEQFF
v_call: TRBV4-2; j_call: TRBJ2-1; cdr3_aa: CASSQDGAGSYNEQFF
v_call: TRBV12-3/TRBV12-4; j_call: TRBJ2-3; cdr3_aa: CASSWPGVDTQYF